The rows below give T cell receptor beta chains drawn from one sample of a study of T cell repertoires in cytomegalovirus infection. These TCRs' antigens remain unknown. TCRdb re-called the reads with MiXCR, one entry per CDR3 protein. The sample consists of about 220,000 distinct CDR3 sequences, about 40% of them appearing once. Sequences were derived from CD8+ T cells from cultured PBMCs, sampled from culture after CMV antigen stimulation. The receptor source for this set is a human donor in good health (CMV status not recorded). Some clones in this sample may be carry-over from other donors' samples. Both conserved end residues are part of each CDR3. A D gene is named only where the DNA matches it firmly. Only part of the rows carry a size: once, few, many, or a class if the clone is expanded.

17	NA	TRBD1	TRBV19	TRBJ1-5	CASSIRGDRGRDQPQHF
16	many	TRBD1	TRBV7-2	TRBJ2-3	CASSLQGAGGTDTQYF
14	NA	NA	TRBV27	TRBJ1-5	CASSFRGSHQPQHF
13	NA	NA	TRBV18	TRBJ2-3	CASSGEEADTQYF
15	NA	NA	TRBV11-2	TRBJ2-2	CASSAYHGNTGELFF
14	few	TRBD2	TRBV10-3	TRBJ2-7	CAISLAGPSYEQYF
15	NA	NA	TRBV6-6	TRBJ2-7	CASTPSRTPLYEQYF
12	NA	NA	TRBV14	TRBJ1-1	CASSHTWAEAFF
15	NA	NA	TRBV19	TRBJ2-1	CASSIQADAYNEQFF
15	few	NA	TRBV15	TRBJ1-5	CATSSGGWGNQPQHF
12	NA	NA	TRBV7-9	TRBJ2-1	CASSLAGSPQFF
14	NA	NA	TRBV6-5	TRBJ2-5	CASRNRGGQETQYF
13	NA	NA	TRBV12-3/TRBV12-4	TRBJ2-4	CASADSRRSIQYF
16	NA	NA	TRBV10-3	TRBJ1-1	CAISQTDTGLVTEAFF
11	few	NA	TRBV19	TRBJ1-3	CASLSGNTIYF
18	few	TRBD1	TRBV7-9	TRBJ1-1	CASSLTPRTTGGGTEAFF
13	NA	NA	TRBV5-6	TRBJ2-1	CASSSTTYNEQFF
15	NA	NA	TRBV5-6	TRBJ1-1	CASSYPGPASTEAFF
15	NA	NA	TRBV27	TRBJ2-2	CASSTFSPNTGELFF
14	few	TRBD2	TRBV28	TRBJ2-7	CASSRSGSGYEQYF
12	NA	NA	TRBV5-1	TRBJ2-3	CASSLRSDTKYF
12	NA	NA	TRBV11-2	TRBJ2-1	CASSYIVNEQFF
15	few	NA	TRBV15	TRBJ1-5	CATSISGLSRQPQHF
12	many	NA	TRBV12-3/TRBV12-4	TRBJ1-4	CASSFQGEKLFF
15	many	NA	TRBV29-1	TRBJ2-4	CSAEGRDLAKNIQYF
14	NA	NA	TRBV27	TRBJ2-1	CASSLSTEYNEQFF
15	few	TRBD1	TRBV7-9	TRBJ1-2	CASSSADRGLYGYTF